These 11 T cell receptor beta chains were all obtained from the same sample, sequenced in a study of T cells after yellow fever vaccination (dated 2019 in TCRdb). Libraries were constructed by 5' RACE. Sequenced on an Illumina NovaSeq 6000. The public reads were run again by TCRdb, first through fastp at Q25 and then through MiXCR, and only productive beta chains were kept. Every entry covers one CDR3 protein and lists the most common genes and DNA from its rows. Recorded for this sample are 120,000 or so distinct CDR3 sequences; 15% of them occurred a single time. 43% of the sample is in the top ten clones. The treatment or condition label of this sample denotes: live attenuated yellow fever vaccine strain. The specimen was CD8+ T cells sorted from PBMCs, collected 5 days after the yellow fever booster vaccination. These receptors originate from a man aged 18 to 29 who received the YFV17D yellow fever vaccine.

The chain combines TRBV4-1 with TRBJ2-7; the match to TRBD1 covers 8 bases. Germline V CDR1 and CDR2: MGHRA, YSYEKL. The CDR3 is 13 amino acids. V shed 8 bases, J shed 6 bases, and the junction held 9 bases outside the gene matches. The CDR3 here is CASGQGGVGEQYF. The CDR3 region has the DNA TGCGCCAGCGGACAGGGTGGGGTTGGCGAGCAGTACTTC.

The chain couples TRBV12-5 to TRBJ2-1; D assignment may be TRBD1 or TRBD2 (6 bases each). V was cut by 8 bases and J by 13 bases, with 18 bases left in between. The CDR3 extends over 12 amino acids. Looked up from germline, CDR1 is LGHNT and CDR2 is FRNRAP. CDR3 nucleotide sequence: TGTGCTAGTTCCCTGGGGGGCTATGGTCAGTTCTTC. It encodes CASSLGGYGQFF.

The V call is TRBV4-3, the J call TRBJ2-4; 9 nucleotides align to TRBD1. CDR3 size: 15 residues. Germline V CDR1 and CDR2: LGHNA, YSLEER. J was trimmed by 7 bases and V by 1 base; bases with no gene match: 5. CDR3 nucleotides: TGCGCCAGCAGCCAAGCGACAGGGGGAACGAACATTCAGTACTTC. It is translated as CASSQATGGTNIQYF.

The chain uses TRBV5-5 and TRBJ2-2; 10 nucleotides align to TRBD2. This CDR3 is built from 17 residues. Per germline, CDR1 SGHKS and CDR2 YYEKEE (reference sequence). J lost 5 bases, V lost 0 bases, and 7 bases had no gene match. CDR3 amino acids: CASSLAPSGGRTGELFF. CDR3 DNA sequence: TGTGCCAGCAGCTTGGCCCCTAGCGGGGGAAGGACCGGGGAGCTGTTTTTT.

The rearrangement links TRBV12-5 to TRBJ2-6; 12 nucleotides line up with TRBD1. With V trimmed by 3 bases and J by 0 bases, 12 bases remained unmatched. From germline, CDR1 is LGHNT and CDR2 FRNRAP. This CDR3 region has 21 residues. The CDR3 here is CASGFLLPPGQGASGANVLTF. Here the CDR3 DNA reads TGTGCTAGTGGTTTCCTACTACCCCCGGGACAGGGGGCCTCTGGGGCCAACGTCCTGACTTTC. The entire variable domain, with the rest obtained from reference TRBV12-5 and TRBJ2-6, is as follows: DARVTQTPRHKVTEMGQEVTMRCQPILGHNTVFWYRQTMMQGLELLAYFRNRAPLDDSGMPKDRFSAEMPDATLATLKIQPSEPRDSAVYFCASGFLLPPGQGASGANVLTFGAGSRLTVL.

This clonotype has a handful of counts. This rearrangement joins TRBV12-3 or TRBV12-4 to TRBJ1-1, with D maybe TRBD1 (6 bases). V was shortened by 6 bases and J by 4 bases, with 9 bases between the two germline ends. The CDR3 is 12 amino acids. The CDR3 protein is CASSIQGTEAFF. The CDR3 coding sequence is TGTGCCAGCAGCATACAGGGCACTGAAGCTTTCTTT.

There are many counts of this clonotype. This rearrangement joins TRBV9 to TRBJ2-3, with TRBD1 matching 9 bases. In germline, CDR1 is SGDLS, CDR2 YYNGEE. Trimming removed 3 bases from V and 3 bases from J; junction bases left unmatched: 11. The CDR3 is 17 residues long. The CDR3 loop is CASSAMTGGFGTDTQYF. In DNA, the CDR3 is TGTGCCAGCAGCGCGATGACAGGGGGGTTCGGAACAGATACGCAGTATTTT.

The rearrangement uses TRBV2 and TRBJ2-3; D is possibly TRBD2 (6 bases). Per the germline V gene, CDR1 is SNHLY and CDR2 is FYNNEI. This CDR3 is built from 13 residues. V was cut by 6 bases and J by 5 bases, with 12 bases left in between. The CDR3 loop reads CASRGTYRDTQYF. CDR3 sequence (DNA): TGTGCCAGCAGAGGGACTTATCGAGATACGCAGTATTTT.

This clonotype was counted between two and nine times. This rearrangement joins TRBV4-1 to TRBJ1-6; D gene unclear. Germline values: CDR1 MGHRA, CDR2 YSYEKL. With 0 bases removed from V and 10 bases from J, the gap between germline ends came to 25 bases. This CDR3 contains 19 residues. CDR3 in amino acids: CASSQEAGGEEDFWSPLHF. The DNA for the CDR3 is TGCGCCAGCAGCCAAGAAGCGGGTGGAGAGGAGGACTTTTGGTCACCCCTCCACTTT.

The chain has TRBV27 and TRBJ2-5; D may correspond to TRBD1 or TRBD2 (5 bases each). Trimming took 5 bases from V and 4 from J, leaving 14 bases between them. The germline V gene has CDR1 MNHEY and CDR2 SMNVEV (reference sequence). This CDR3 has 14 amino acids. CDR3 in DNA: TGTGCCAGCAGTCCGGGACGGCTGGGAGAGACCCAGTACTTC. As protein: CASSPGRLGETQYF.

The J gene is TRBJ2-5, the V gene TRBV4-3; 10 bases match TRBD2. The length of the CDR3 is 15 residues. Germline-derived CDR1 and CDR2 are LGHNA and YSLEER. J was trimmed by 4 bases and V by 1 base; bases with no gene match: 3. CDR3 sequence reads: CASSQGLAGVETQYF. In nucleotides, the CDR3 is TGCGCCAGCAGCCAAGGGCTAGCGGGGGTAGAGACCCAGTACTTC.